The 32 T cell receptor beta chains listed next were all sequenced from one sample in a study of blood T cells in healthy people across ages. For the second PCR, which ran for 7 to 11 cycles, a sample-barcoded 5' primer and a J-beta primer mix were used. TCRdb reprocessed the 5' RACE reads with MiXCR, giving one entry per CDR3 protein. The sample lists roughly 680,000 distinct CDR3 sequences, around 50% occurring once. The specimen was blood. Receptor source: a woman older than 75 in good health.

Only a few counts were recorded for this clonotype. V and J are TRBV24-1 and TRBJ2-1; the match to TRBD1 covers 9 bases. The J call may be wrong; the DNA end is better matched by TRBJ2-7. There are 16 residues in the CDR3. CDR1 KGHDR and CDR2 SFDVKD come from the germline V gene. The CDR3 DNA reads TGTGCCACCAGTGACTCCGGGACAGGGCTCTACAATGAGCAGTACTTC. Amino acid sequence: CATSDSGTGLYNEQYF.

The chain is built from TRBV4-3 and TRBJ2-5; no clear D. Germline CDR1 and CDR2: LGHNA and YSLEER. The CDR3 sequence is 16 residues long. The ends were cut back, 2 bases at V and 4 bases at J, with 17 bases in the middle. CDR3 amino acids: CASSQSLPGPGETQYF. Written as DNA, the CDR3 is TGCGCCAGCAGCCAAAGCCTCCCGGGCCCCGGAGAGACCCAGTACTTC.

In this sample, this clonotype turned up a few times. V and J are TRBV12-3 or TRBV12-4 and TRBJ1-1; D might be TRBD1 (6 bases). This CDR3 is built from 13 residues. V shed 5 bases and J shed 3 bases, with 10 bases lying between them. DNA of the CDR3: TGTGCCAGCAGTATACAGGGTTACACTGAAGCTTTCTTT. As protein: CASSIQGYTEAFF.

The chain has TRBV28 and TRBJ2-2; D remains ambiguous. V dropped 8 bases and J dropped 1 base, with 5 bases sitting between them. Per germline, CDR1 MDHEN and CDR2 SYDVKM. The CDR3 totals 12 residues. DNA of the CDR3: TGTGCCAGCTTCCGGAACACCGGGGAGCTGTTTTTT. It specifies CASFRNTGELFF.

This chain links TRBV29-1 with TRBJ2-4, with TRBD2 matching 10 bases. The J call may be wrong; the DNA end is better matched by TRBJ2-7. The CDR3 covers 15 residues. Germline V gene sequence: CDR1 SQVTM, CDR2 ANQGSEA. The CDR3 coding sequence is TGCAGCGTGCCGGACTGGACTAGCGGACACTACGAGCAGTACTTC. Protein: CSVPDWTSGHYEQYF.

This clonotype was observed once. The junction differs from germline at one of its ends, possibly a read error. The rearrangement uses TRBV3-1 and TRBJ2-5, with D perhaps TRBD2 (5 bases). The end of the DNA aligns better with TRBJ2-7, so the J call may be wrong. The CDR3 spans 14 residues. Germline V lookup: CDR1 LGHDT, CDR2 YNNKEL (reference sequence). As DNA, the CDR3 is TGTGCTAGCAGCCCGGGGTATGTCGCCTACGAGCAGTACTTC. This encodes CASSPGYVAYEQYF.

The CDR3 coding sequence is TGTGCCAGCAGTTTAATCAGGGAATCACCCCTCCACTTT. Translating it yields CASSLIRESPLHF. This chain joins TRBV28 and TRBJ1-6; D might be TRBD1 (5 bases). Looked up from germline, CDR1 is MDHEN and CDR2 is SYDVKM. The germline V and J ends were trimmed by 2 bases and 10 bases, with 9 bases remaining between them. The CDR3 is made up of 13 amino acids.

In regard to this clonotype: A much larger clone lies a single base off, so this may be a read error. The chain links TRBV4-2 to TRBJ2-3, with a weak D call TRBD2 (6 bases). Looked up from germline, CDR1 is LGHNA and CDR2 is YNFKEQ. The CDR3 is made up of 17 amino acids. CDR3 amino acids: CASGQGPGERLADTQYF. The CDR3 region has the DNA TGTGCCAGCGGCCAAGGCCCGGGGGAGAGGTTAGCAGATACGCAGTATTTT.

This clonotype was detected only a few times. V usage is TRBV29-1 and J usage is TRBJ2-7; 10 positions agree with TRBD2. The CDR3 is 17 amino acids. Germline V gives CDR1 SQVTM, CDR2 ANQGSEA. Losses at the gene ends were 0 bases for V and 7 bases for J; bases not matched to a gene: 15. CDR3: CSVEDDGSGRALNEQYF. CDR3 sequence (DNA): TGCAGCGTTGAAGACGATGGGAGCGGGAGGGCCCTCAATGAGCAGTACTTC.

CDR3 sequence: CASSQDYQVYSGNTIYF. CDR3 nucleotide sequence: TGTGCCAGCAGCCAAGATTATCAGGTATACTCTGGAAACACCATATATTTT. This chain connects TRBV3-1 to TRBJ1-3; D uncertain. Per the germline V gene, CDR1 is LGHDT and CDR2 is YNNKEL (reference sequence). The CDR3 spans 17 residues. V shed 0 bases and J shed 0 bases, with 12 bases lying between them. The full variable domain, in which reference TRBV3-1 and TRBJ1-3 provide the parts outside the CDR3, is DTAVSQTPKYLVTQMGNDKSIKCEQNLGHDTMYWYKQDSKKFLKIMFSYNNKELIINETVPNRFSPKSPDKAHLNLHINSLELGDSAVYFCASSQDYQVYSGNTIYFGEGSWLTVV.

On this clonotype itself: The CDR3 ends on some other residue instead of the conserved phenylalanine or tryptophan, so this is likely a read error. The J gene is TRBJ1-4, the V gene TRBV29-1; TRBD1 matches 9 bases. After removal of 7 bases from V and 5 bases from J, the junction contained 11 bases not matched to a gene. The germline CDR1 and CDR2 sequences are SQVTM and ANQGSEA. The length of the CDR3 is 15 residues. CDR3 sequence: CSALKAGTGNEKLFL. The DNA of the CDR3 is TGCAGCGCCCTTAAGGCGGGGACAGGGAATGAAAAACTGTTTTTA.

Many counts were recorded for this clonotype. The rearrangement uses TRBV10-2 and TRBJ2-1; D remains unclear. The germline CDR1 and CDR2 sequences are WSHSY and SAAADI. The CDR3 totals 16 residues. Trimming shortened V by 6 bases and J by 5 bases, and 20 bases separated the two germline ends. The CDR3 loop is CASRPFGLTGNNEQFF. The DNA of the CDR3 is TGCGCCAGCAGGCCCTTTGGGCTAACCGGCAACAATGAGCAGTTCTTC.

The chain is built from TRBV7-9 and TRBJ2-4; D is uncertain. The CDR3 has 13 residues. Trimming pared 5 bases from V and 2 bases from J, leaving 7 bases between. Germline lookup yields CDR1 SEHNR and CDR2 FQNEAQ (reference sequence). The CDR3 DNA follows: TGTGCCAGCAGCGCATCGTCCAAAAACATTCAGTACTTC. Translated, it gives CASSASSKNIQYF.

This clonotype showed up many times. This chain links TRBV5-1 with TRBJ2-1; no clear D gene. The V gene's germline CDR1 is SGHRS and CDR2 YFSETQ. Trimming removed 4 bases from V and 8 bases from J, with 10 bases in between. The CDR3 runs to 12 residues. CDR3 sequence: CASSEDVDEQFF. The CDR3 DNA sequence: TGCGCCAGCAGCGAGGACGTCGATGAGCAGTTCTTC.

This clonotype was seen only a few times. This chain connects TRBV27 to TRBJ2-3; D unresolved. CDR3 length: 14 amino acids. V shed 5 bases and J shed 5 bases, with 14 bases lying between them. Looked up from germline, CDR1 is MNHEY and CDR2 is SMNVEV (reference sequence). CDR3 loop: CASSPLRHQDTQYF. The CDR3 DNA reads TGTGCCAGCAGTCCCCTCCGGCACCAAGATACGCAGTATTTT.

This clonotype was recorded a few times. With a much larger clone just one base away, this may be a read error. The rearrangement joins TRBV7-2 to TRBJ1-2; D remains unclear. CDR3 length: 18 amino acids. Germline V lookup: CDR1 SGHTA, CDR2 FQGNSA. The CDR3 nucleotides are TGTGCCAACAGCTCAAGGGCCCGCGCCGGAGGCAGTACTTATGGCTACACCTTC. It yields the protein CANSSRARAGGSTYGYTF.

This clonotype was detected ten times or more. This chain joins TRBV5-1 and TRBJ2-1, with 7 bases lining up with TRBD1. Germline V gives CDR1 SGHRS, CDR2 YFSETQ. The CDR3 extends over 14 amino acids. V lost 5 bases, J lost 5 bases, and 7 bases stayed unmatched. The CDR3 coding sequence is TGCGCCAGCAGGGTACAGGGGCCCAACAATGAGCAGTTCTTC. Encoded protein: CASRVQGPNNEQFF.

The V and J genes are TRBV25-1 and TRBJ2-1; D is undetermined. The CDR3 length is 13 residues. Germline CDR1 is MGHDK and CDR2 is SYGVNS. V lost 5 bases, J lost 5 bases, and 10 bases lay in between. For the CDR3, the DNA is TGTGCCAGCAGTTCCGTTAACAACAATGAGCAGTTCTTC. Translation gives CASSSVNNNEQFF.

This clonotype has a count of ten or more. The CDR3: CASSPRGADLSTDTQYF. The DNA of the CDR3 is TGTGCCAGCAGCCCCCGCGGAGCTGACCTAAGCACAGATACGCAGTATTTT. V gene TRBV9 combines with J gene TRBJ2-3, with D unresolved. Germline loops: CDR1 SGDLS, CDR2 YYNGEE. V was trimmed by 4 bases and J by 0 bases, leaving 18 bases between them. The CDR3 loop spans 17 amino acids.

This clonotype was seen just once. The chain recombines TRBV2 with TRBJ1-1, with D unclear. V gave up 6 bases and J gave up 1 base, with 12 bases separating them. The CDR3 totals 14 residues. Looked up from germline, CDR1 is SNHLY and CDR2 is FYNNEI. CDR3 DNA sequence: TGTGCCAGCAGGGAGGCGGGCTCGAACACTGAAGCTTTCTTT. It encodes CASREAGSNTEAFF.

The DNA of the CDR3 is TGTGCCAGCAGCCAAGGGATGGGAAACACCGAGACCCAGTACTTC. It yields the protein CASSQGMGNTETQYF. The chain carries TRBV4-2 and TRBJ2-7; D gene unclear. Matching the DNA end better, TRBJ2-5 makes the J call doubtful. There are 15 residues in the CDR3. CDR1 and CDR2 from the germline V gene are LGHNA and YNFKEQ.

This clonotype was seen more than once but under ten times. This may stem from a read error, because a much larger clone lies one nucleotide away. The chain has TRBV2 and TRBJ2-7; 7 bases match TRBD2. Per germline, CDR1 SNHLY and CDR2 FYNNEI. The CDR3 runs 11 residues. The CDR3 protein is CAMGGVYGQYF. CDR3 bases: TGTGCCATGGGAGGGGTATACGGGCAGTACTTC.

The sample holds many counts of this clonotype. The genes are TRBV29-1 and TRBJ2-3, with TRBD2 identical over 13 bases. The CDR3 runs 17 residues. J gave up 4 bases and V 0 bases, and 7 bases lay outside the gene matches. CDR1 is SQVTM and CDR2 is ANQGSEA in the germline V gene. The CDR3: CSVEDPWGLAGPDTQYF. The CDR3 bases are TGCAGCGTTGAAGATCCGTGGGGACTAGCGGGACCAGATACGCAGTATTTT.

About this clonotype: This could be a read error, since a much larger clone is one nucleotide away. The chain is built from TRBV3-1 and TRBJ2-7; possibly TRBD2 for D (6 bases). Germline CDR1 and CDR2: LGHDT and YNNKEL (reference sequence). Trimming removed 3 bases at V and 5 bases at J, with 14 bases between. The CDR3 runs to 14 residues. CDR3 coding DNA: TGTGCCAGCAGCCAGATAACGGGAGCTAACGAGCAGTACTTC. This codes for CASSQITGANEQYF.

The chain has TRBV6-5 and TRBJ2-2; unclear D gene. Trimming pared 5 bases from V and 6 bases from J, leaving 7 bases between. Germline V gives CDR1 MNHEY, CDR2 SVGAGI. The CDR3 sequence is 12 residues long. CDR3 sequence reads: CASSIESGELFF. The CDR3 bases are TGTGCCAGCAGTATAGAGTCCGGGGAGCTGTTTTTT.

Note on this clonotype: A clone one base away is much larger, so this may be a read error. This chain connects TRBV28 to TRBJ2-1; D call uncertain. Germline CDR1 MDHEN, CDR2 SYDVKM. CDR3 length equals 12 residues. The CDR3 nucleotides read TGTGCCAGCAGTGCTATCAGCAATGAGCGGTTCTTC. It codes for CASSAISNERFF.

This clonotype was found a few times. The chain employs TRBV19 and TRBJ2-1, with 7 nucleotides matching TRBD1. Unmatched junction bases numbered 11, after V lost 5 bases and J lost 4 bases. In germline, CDR1 is LNHDA, CDR2 SQIVND (reference sequence). The CDR3 totals 16 residues. This CDR3 is CASSLPRTGLYNEQFF. Here the CDR3 DNA reads TGTGCCAGTAGTCTGCCCCGGACAGGTCTTTACAATGAGCAGTTCTTC.

Turning to this clonotype: With a much larger clone just one base away, this may be a read error. The CDR3: CASSLSPVGRETQYF. Here the CDR3 DNA reads TGTGCCAGCAGTTTATCCCCGGTGGGGCGGGAGACGCAGTATTTT. The gene calls are TRBV27 and TRBJ2-3; 7 nucleotides line up with TRBD2. Germline lookup yields CDR1 MNHEY and CDR2 SMNVEV (reference sequence). Unmatched junction bases numbered 9, after V lost 0 bases and J lost 9 bases. This CDR3 region has 15 residues.

This clonotype showed up many times. This chain joins TRBV29-1 and TRBJ2-1, with 7 positions matching TRBD2. The junction had 11 bases not matched to a gene; V was cut back by 3 bases and J by 15 bases. This CDR3 contains 12 residues. Germline CDR1 SQVTM, CDR2 ANQGSEA. The CDR3: CSVEPAGRPPFF. The CDR3 DNA reads TGCAGCGTTGAGCCAGCGGGACGCCCCCCGTTCTTC.

This clonotype was recorded at least ten times. The chain uses TRBV5-5 and TRBJ2-1; the match to TRBD1 covers 8 bases. The trim removed 4 bases at V and 1 base at J, leaving 4 bases unmatched. Per germline, CDR1 SGHKS and CDR2 YYEKEE (reference sequence). The CDR3 has 15 amino acids. This CDR3 is CASSPTGESYNEQFF. CDR3 DNA: TGTGCCAGCAGCCCGACAGGGGAATCCTACAATGAGCAGTTCTTC.

Points on this clonotype: Compared with germline, one end of the junction differs, possibly owing to a read error. The rearrangement links TRBV5-1 to TRBJ2-6; D gene unclear. Germline assignment: CDR1 SGHRS and CDR2 YFSETQ. This CDR3 has 14 residues. CDR3 residues: CDSSPVAGANVLTF. Written as DNA, the CDR3 is TGCGACAGCAGCCCGGTAGCTGGGGCCAACGTCCTGACTTTC.

This rearrangement joins TRBV27 to TRBJ2-5; 9 positions agree with TRBD1. The DNA end is more similar to TRBJ2-7, so the J call may be wrong. This CDR3 region has 18 residues. Germline CDR1 and CDR2: MNHEY and SMNVEV (reference sequence). The CDR3 protein is CASSVHTGQGLKLYEQYF. The CDR3, as DNA: TGTGCCAGCAGTGTCCACACGGGACAGGGATTGAAACTCTACGAGCAGTACTTC.